This T cell receptor beta chain was sequenced for a study of blood T cell repertoires in COVID-19. Study-level information: PBMCs, B-cell-depleted T cells, or T cells provided the cDNA or gDNA that made up the material.

This clone was seen a handful of times. Profiling relied on immunoSEQ multiplex PCR, and the TCRdb table lists in-frame clones only, not all of them. Here the sample spans 240,000 or so clones, about 70% being singletons. This TCR derives from a woman older than 75 with acute or convalescent COVID-19. What was sequenced was peripheral blood.

The CDR3 DNA follows: TGTGCCAGCAGCTTAGTGCCAGGCTACAATGAGCAGTTCTTC. Translation gives CASSLVPGYNEQFF. The gene calls are TRBV7-2 and TRBJ2-1; D is undetermined. This CDR3 comprises 14 residues. V was cut by 1 base and J by 3 bases, with 7 bases left in between. Germline-derived CDR1 and CDR2 are SGHTA and FQGNSA.